The clone carrying this T cell receptor beta chain was recorded at least ten times. The data stem from a study of human T cells and chemical hapten exposure. Time point of the sample: patch test 1, 2 weeks after DPC sensitization. Specified treatment: therapeutic diphenylcyclopropenone sensitization with weekly scalp DPC. It was from unfractionated whole blood that total RNA was extracted. CDR1 LNHDA and CDR2 SQIVND come from the germline V gene (reference sequence). V lost 4 bases, J lost 6 bases, and 10 bases lay in between. The CDR3 spans 13 residues. A single record per CDR3 protein comes from TCRdb applying MiXCR to the RACE reads. The table shows 39,000 or so distinct CDR3 sequences, with about 4.2% occurring only once.

The sample here was whole blood, taken in connection with sensitization to the hapten diphenylcyclopropenone (DPC). This clonotype was obtained from a man in his fifties with alopecia areata. Some clones in this sample may be carry-over from other donors' samples. This chain joins TRBV19 and TRBJ1-5; D is unclear. Here the CDR3 reads CASSTPPGQPQHF. DNA of the CDR3: TGTGCCAGTAGTACCCCGCCCGGTCAGCCCCAGCATTTT.